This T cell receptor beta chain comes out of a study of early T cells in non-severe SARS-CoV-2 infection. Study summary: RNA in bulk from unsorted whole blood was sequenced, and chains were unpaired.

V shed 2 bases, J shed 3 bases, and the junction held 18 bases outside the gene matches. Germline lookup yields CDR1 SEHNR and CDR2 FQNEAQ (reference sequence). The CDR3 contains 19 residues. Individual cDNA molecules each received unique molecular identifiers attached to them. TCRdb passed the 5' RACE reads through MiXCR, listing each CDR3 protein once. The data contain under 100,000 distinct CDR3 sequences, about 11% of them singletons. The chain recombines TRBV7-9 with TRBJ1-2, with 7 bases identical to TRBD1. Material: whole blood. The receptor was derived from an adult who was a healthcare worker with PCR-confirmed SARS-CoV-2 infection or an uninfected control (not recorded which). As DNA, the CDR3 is TGTGCCAGCAGCTTAAGGGGGCAGGCCGAGCCTCAGGCGGACTATGGCTACACCTTC. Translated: CASSLRGQAEPQADYGYTF. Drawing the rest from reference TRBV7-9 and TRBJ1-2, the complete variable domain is DTGVSQNPRHKITKRGQNVTFRCDPISEHNRLYWYRQTLGQGPEFLTYFQNEAQLEKSRLLSDRFSAERPKGSFSTLEIQRTEQGDSAMYLCASSLRGQAEPQADYGYTFGSGTRLTVV.